This T cell receptor (beta chain) was captured by sequencing in a study of blood T cell repertoires in COVID-19. Overall study: Donors in the United States, Italy and Spain gave samples during acute or convalescent COVID-19. From T cells, B-cell-depleted T cells, or PBMCs came the material, which was cDNA or gDNA.

As originally analysed: The assay estimated nucleated cells by amplifying reference gene primers. The repertoire was sequenced with immunoSEQ multiplex PCR; TCRdb's copy has only in-frame clones and lacks some. For V, J and clone size, that table is used; D and trimming come from the DNA. The sample contains about 210,000 clones, roughly 85% of which appear only once. The sequencing sample was made of peripheral blood. This receptor was obtained from an elderly woman with acute or convalescent COVID-19.

The CDR3 region is CASSMWDRGLQPQHF. CDR3 nucleotides: TGTGCCAGTAGTATGTGGGACAGGGGGCTTCAGCCCCAGCATTTT. The chain links TRBV19 to TRBJ1-5; 12 bases are a match to TRBD1. The CDR3 length is 15 residues. Per the germline V gene, CDR1 is LNHDA and CDR2 is SQIVND (reference sequence). With 3 bases clipped from V and 6 bases from J, the junction kept 3 bases outside the gene matches.